The entry below describes one TCR beta chain. Its antigen is still unknown. The data originate from a study of OX40 agonist ivuxolimab in advanced cancers. Study background: Dose-escalation patients had hepatocellular carcinoma, melanoma, renal cell or head and neck cancer.

Deletions cut 2 bases from V and 2 bases from J, with 12 bases between. The CDR3 totals 15 residues. Germline CDR1 is SGHVS and CDR2 is FQNEAQ. Blood draws occurred at baseline, cycle 4 day 1, and cycle 7 day 1. This table comes from immunoSEQ multiplex PCR, and its TCRdb copy is limited to in-frame clones, with some not included. The data hold 77,000 or so clones, with more than 80% observed a single time. Whole-study results and caveats: Doses of 0.1 to 3.0 mg/kg were accompanied by clonal expansion of CD4+ and CD8+ blood T cells by week 6. Compared with others, partial responders at 0.1-3.0 mg/kg displayed clonal expansion among the lowest.

This chain uses TRBV7-8 with TRBJ1-1; D unresolved. The material sequenced was CD4+ or CD8+ T cells sorted from blood, taken in a trial of the OX40 agonist ivuxolimab. This clonotype originated in an adult with an advanced solid tumor such as melanoma, head and neck, liver or kidney cancer. The chain's CDR3 is CASSLKRQLNTEAFF. CDR3 nucleotide sequence: TGTGCCAGCAGCTTAAAGCGGCAGTTAAACACTGAAGCTTTCTTT.